Sequencing of this T cell receptor beta chain was carried out in a study of T cell responses to AZD1222 COVID-19 vaccine (dated by TCRdb to the early 2020s). Context from the whole study: Because spike-specific TCR depth and breadth did not differ between the two schedules, AZD1222 recipients who got a second dose at roughly 4 weeks were pooled with those who got a second dose at roughly 12 weeks. TCR sequencing covered 233 trial participants: around 210 given two doses of AZD1222 and about 26 given two doses of MenACWY control vaccine. Trial participants were enrolled into age subgroups of 18-55, 56-69 and 70-plus years, which contained roughly 140, 27 and 60 TCR-sequenced participants, respectively.

The V and J ends are trimmed by 0 bases and 7 bases, leaving 4 bases between them. CDR1 LGHNA and CDR2 YSLEER were looked up in the germline V gene. The CDR3 covers 13 residues, taking in both the cysteine and the phenylalanine. CDR3 DNA is the only sequence kept; it has 39 bases, read in frame from the first base. General conclusions and limits of the study: Conclusions about previously exposed vaccinees are limited, since just a handful of AZD1222 recipients were seropositive for SARS-CoV-2 at baseline. Because no day 14 peak-response samples were available, repertoires were characterized only after the peak T cell response. Vaccine-associated CD4 TCRs spanned the whole spike protein, with dominant responses in regions 160-218 and 743-854. The 56-69-year group was small, and its depth increase did not reach significance, likely because of low power. Participants were mostly white British and included more females than males, and it was suggested by the authors that clonal diversity may have been underestimated. Epitopes outside the regions mutated in the B.1.351 and B.1.1.7 variants were reportedly recognized by nearly half of the unique spike-specific TCRs. A significant rise in spike-specific TCR breadth and depth was observed after two AZD1222 doses relative to day 0 and relative to MenACWY recipients.

The CDR3 regions of human TCRbeta chains were analyzed by immunosequencing. Per the original workflow: Repertoire TCRs were matched against a reference library of SARS-CoV-2-specific TCRs generated with the MIRA antigen-specificity platform. Breadth was defined as the fraction of unique TCRs that were SARS-CoV-2-associated. Depth was defined as the fraction of total T cells that were SARS-CoV-2-associated. Using the MIRA data, each spike-specific TCR was mapped to the spike region that the TCR reacts to and placed in a CD4 or CD8 class. Log10-transformed breadth and depth values were compared by one-way ANOVA with Sidak's multiple comparisons tests. TCRdb took over this immuneACCESS table, retaining in-frame rearrangements with V and J assigned. Such tables are incomplete; in checked studies, under half of the missing clones stem from an unresolved V gene, and the remainder is unexplained. Clone size and the V and J calls come from that table; the DNA yielded D and trimming. The sample profile shows 98,000 or so clones; around 90% of them were found once. Clones ranked in the top ten supply around 8.7% of the sample.

Per the publication, the time point label means: baseline before first vaccination. Samples from vaccinated people were obtained from the UK trials COV001 and COV002, which included a single-blind randomized controlled phase 2/3 trial of AZD1222 (ChAdOx1 nCoV-19) in healthy adults. For TCRbeta chain sequencing, PBMC samples from trial participants were taken at day 0 and at day 28 after the second dose. Concerning this clone itself: The target of this receptor is not known. The sample holds no much larger clone one base away, and base qualities are not on file.

This chain joins TRBV4-3 to TRBJ1-6; no confident D gene assignment can be made. The TCR comes from an adult in good health. The sample here was peripheral blood, taken on day 0 of AZD1222 vaccination. At the DNA level, the sequence is TGCGCCAGCAGCCAAGATCCCAATTCACCCCTCCACTTT. This gives the protein CASSQDPNSPLHF.